The 26 T cell receptor beta chains listed next were all sequenced from one sample in a study of T cells in localized non-small cell lung cancer. Profiling relied on immunoSEQ multiplex PCR, and the TCRdb table lists in-frame clones only, not all of them. The sample yields around 94,000 clones, roughly 87% seen once. Source: peripheral blood, taken before any cancer treatment. Source of these receptors: a man between 40 and 70 years old with stage I squamous cell lung carcinoma.

The chain links TRBV19 to TRBJ1-5; 7 nucleotides line up with TRBD1. The CDR3 loop spans 14 amino acids. Germline CDR1 and CDR2: LNHDA and SQIVND (reference sequence). The V segment lost 10 bases and the J segment 7 bases; nucleotides outside the gene matches: 13. CDR3 in amino acids: CANPIDREGQPQHF. The DNA of the CDR3 is TGTGCCAACCCGATCGACAGGGAAGGACAGCCCCAGCATTTT.

The V gene is TRBV15, the J gene TRBJ1-5, with D possibly being TRBD1 (5 bases). Germline V gene sequence: CDR1 LNHNV, CDR2 YYDKDF (reference sequence). The germline V and J ends were trimmed by 1 base and 0 bases, with 13 bases remaining between them. This CDR3 spans 17 amino acids. The CDR3 loop is CATSRGPTGASNQPQHF. The CDR3 nucleotides are TGTGCCACCAGCAGAGGCCCGACTGGGGCTAGCAATCAGCCCCAGCATTTT.

This chain joins TRBV5-2 and TRBJ1-6. TRBV5-2 is a pseudogene locus. CDR3 length: 16 amino acids. CDR3 bases: TGTGCCAGCAGCCAGCTCCGGATAGAGTATAATTCACCCCTCCACTTT. It translates to CASSQLRIEYNSPLHF.

The rearrangement links TRBV9 to TRBJ1-3; D is unresolved. The CDR3 contains 16 residues. Germline V gene lookup returns CDR1 SGDLS and CDR2 YYNGEE. Trimming shortened V by 0 bases and J by 0 bases, and 10 bases separated the two germline ends. CDR3 sequence (DNA): TGTGCCAGCAGCGTAGACAGTCCCCGCTCTGGAAACACCATATATTTT. Protein: CASSVDSPRSGNTIYF.

The chain joins TRBV18 to TRBJ1-5; no clear D. The CDR3 has 12 residues. Germline CDR1 and CDR2: KGHSH and LQKENI. With 4 bases removed from V and 9 bases from J, the gap between germline ends came to 10 bases. In nucleotides, the CDR3 is TGTGCCAGCTCACTCACCGGTAGGCCCCAGCATTTT. Encoded protein: CASSLTGRPQHF. The full variable domain, its missing parts supplied by reference TRBV18 and TRBJ1-5, is NAGVMQNPRHLVRRRGQEARLRCSPMKGHSHVYWYRQLPEEGLKFMVYLQKENIIDESGMPKERFSAEFPKEGPSILRIQQVVRGDSAAYFCASSLTGRPQHFGDGTRLSIL.

This clone was seen many times. The chain employs TRBV2 and TRBJ1-1, with 7 bases lining up with TRBD1. CDR1 is SNHLY and CDR2 is FYNNEI in the germline V gene. The V gene end was trimmed by 1 base and the J gene end by 11 bases; junction bases not matched to a gene: 7. CDR3 length: 13 amino acids. The CDR3 is CASSEEAGGRAFF. The CDR3 nucleotides are TGTGCCAGCAGTGAAGAGGCAGGGGGTAGGGCTTTCTTT.

This chain links TRBV6-6 with TRBJ1-5; D ambiguous. The germline V gene encodes CDR1 MNHNY and CDR2 SVGAGI (reference sequence). The ends were cut back, 6 bases at V and 5 bases at J, with 14 bases in the middle. The CDR3 length is 14 residues. The DNA of the CDR3 is TGTGCCAGCAGCCGCCTAGGTCGGGATCAGCCCCAGCATTTT. It specifies CASSRLGRDQPQHF.

This sequence joins TRBV4-1 and TRBJ1-2; D is ambiguous. V was shortened by 0 bases and J by 8 bases, with 13 bases between the two germline ends. CDR1 is MGHRA, CDR2 YSYEKL, per germline. The CDR3 covers 14 residues. The DNA for the CDR3 is TGCGCCAGCAGCCAAGAGTACCCCCAGGTGGGCTACACCTTC. Amino acids: CASSQEYPQVGYTF.

The rearrangement joins TRBV4-2 to TRBJ2-3, with 8 bases aligning to TRBD2. The CDR3 sequence is 15 residues long. CDR1 and CDR2 (germline): LGHNA, YNFKEQ. V lost 5 bases to trimming and J lost 3 bases; unmatched junction nucleotides: 7. CDR3 coding DNA: TGTGCCAGCAGCGAACGCGGGGGGATTACAGATACGCAGTATTTT. Translating gives CASSERGGITDTQYF.

The CDR3 protein is CASSSGQGESDTQYF. As DNA, the CDR3 is TGTGCCAGCAGCTCGGGACAGGGAGAGTCAGATACGCAGTATTTT. V usage is TRBV7-9 and J usage is TRBJ2-3, with TRBD1 matching over 9 bases. J was trimmed by 4 bases and V by 4 bases; bases with no gene match: 6. This CDR3 is built from 15 residues. CDR1 is SEHNR and CDR2 is FQNEAQ in the germline V gene (reference sequence). Based on the CDR3 plus reference TRBV7-9 and TRBJ2-3, the full variable domain is DTGVSQNPRHKITKRGQNVTFRCDPISEHNRLYWYRQTLGQGPEFLTYFQNEAQLEKSRLLSDRFSAERPKGSFSTLEIQRTEQGDSAMYLCASSSGQGESDTQYFGPGTRLTVL.

This clone has just a few counts. V and J are TRBV6-1 and TRBJ2-2; D remains ambiguous. CDR1 MNHNS and CDR2 SASEGT come from the germline V gene. The CDR3 consists of 12 residues. The V and J ends lost 5 bases and 6 bases respectively, with 7 bases between them. The CDR3 DNA reads as TGTGCCAGCAGTTCCGGTTCCGGGGAGCTGTTTTTT. This encodes CASSSGSGELFF.

The V call is TRBV13, the J call TRBJ1-1; D uncertain. CDR1 and CDR2 (germline): PRHDT, FYEKMQ (reference sequence). V dropped 3 bases and J dropped 0 bases, with 8 bases sitting between them. The CDR3 spans 14 residues. The CDR3 protein is CASSFTELNTEAFF. CDR3 nucleotides: TGTGCCAGCAGCTTCACAGAATTGAACACTGAAGCTTTCTTT.

The V call is TRBV4-3, the J call TRBJ1-2; the match to TRBD1 covers 7 bases. V gave up 4 bases and J gave up 3 bases; unmatched junction bases: 2. Germline CDR1 LGHNA, CDR2 YSLEER. This CDR3 comprises 13 residues. Here the CDR3 DNA reads TGCGCCAGCAGCCGCGACAGGGACTATGGCTACACCTTC. Protein: CASSRDRDYGYTF.

The chain couples TRBV4-2 to TRBJ2-1; TRBD2 matches at 12 bases. Germline values: CDR1 LGHNA, CDR2 YNFKEQ. This CDR3 is built from 15 residues. The ends lost 1 base at V and 5 bases at J; junction bases unmatched: 0. CDR3 in DNA: TGTGCCAGCAGCCAAGGGACTAGCGGGGACAATGAGCAGTTCTTC. Amino acid sequence: CASSQGTSGDNEQFF.

V is TRBV10-1 and J is TRBJ1-1, with 7 nucleotides matching TRBD1. CDR1 is WNHNN, CDR2 SYGVQD, per germline (reference sequence). Trimming took 6 bases from V and 1 from J; bases not matched to a gene: 2. The CDR3 has 13 amino acids. For the CDR3, the DNA is TGCGCCAGCAGCCGGACAGGGAACACTGAAGCTTTCTTT. This translates into CASSRTGNTEAFF.

The chain combines TRBV18 with TRBJ1-1; D gene ambiguous. This CDR3 contains 14 residues. Trimming removed 0 bases at V and 8 bases at J, with 13 bases between. Germline CDR1 reads KGHSH; CDR2 reads LQKENI. The CDR3: CASSPPFQVTEAFF. In DNA, the CDR3 is TGTGCCAGCTCACCACCGTTTCAGGTCACGGAAGCTTTCTTT.

Note on this clone: Other DNA sequences in this sample translate to the same CDR3. This chain joins TRBV6-1 and TRBJ2-7, with TRBD1 matching 8 bases. The CDR3 covers 15 residues. The J segment lost 0 bases and the V segment lost 7 bases, leaving 8 bases of the junction unmatched. CDR1 is MNHNS and CDR2 is SASEGT in the germline V gene. The CDR3 region has the DNA TGTGCCAGCACCGGGACAGGTGGAAGCTCCTACGAGCAGTACTTC. Translating gives CASTGTGGSSYEQYF.

This clone was observed a single time. V usage is TRBV7-2 and J usage is TRBJ2-4; 7 bases map to TRBD1. The V and J ends lost 5 bases and 6 bases, in that order; junction bases with no gene match: 7. The CDR3 extends over 14 amino acids. CDR1 and CDR2 (germline): SGHTA, FQGNSA. In DNA form, the CDR3 reads TGTGCCAGCAGCGGTCCCCGGGACAGAAACATTCAGTACTTC. Its translation: CASSGPRDRNIQYF.

This chain uses TRBV10-1 with TRBJ2-3; 10 positions agree with TRBD2. With V trimmed by 4 bases and J by 3 bases, 16 bases remained unmatched. Germline CDR1 is WNHNN and CDR2 is SYGVQD (reference sequence). The CDR3 loop spans 19 amino acids. The CDR3 DNA reads TGCGCCAGCAGTGGGAACGATGGTAGCGGGGGGCCGCCTACAGATACGCAGTATTTT. Its translation is CASSGNDGSGGPPTDTQYF.

V usage is TRBV10-2 and J usage is TRBJ2-7; D gene unclear. The CDR3 runs 11 residues. Germline CDR1 is WSHSY and CDR2 is SAAADI. Trimming took 8 bases from V and 4 from J, leaving 9 bases between them. The chain's CDR3 is CASRDWYEQYF. The CDR3 nucleotides read TGCGCCAGCCGCGACTGGTACGAGCAGTACTTC.

This clone was seen a single time. V gene TRBV15 combines with J gene TRBJ2-3; 11 bases agree with TRBD2. The V segment lost 0 bases and the J segment 1 base; nucleotides outside the gene matches: 9. Per the germline V gene, CDR1 is LNHNV and CDR2 is YYDKDF (reference sequence). The CDR3 extends over 19 amino acids. Here the CDR3 DNA reads TGTGCCACCAGCAGAGATCGGGCTAGCGGGGGGATAGGCACAGATACGCAGTATTTT. It specifies CATSRDRASGGIGTDTQYF.

The J gene is TRBJ2-2, the V gene TRBV5-1; no reliable D call. There are 14 residues in the CDR3. Germline V CDR1 and CDR2: SGHRS, YFSETQ. V lost 9 bases and J lost 0, with 12 bases in between. The CDR3 DNA reads TGCGCCACCGGACCAGCCCCGAACACCGGGGAGCTGTTTTTT. Protein sequence: CATGPAPNTGELFF.

This chain uses TRBV5-1 with TRBJ2-7; 9 nucleotides align to TRBD1. This CDR3 is built from 12 residues. With 4 bases clipped from V and 9 bases from J, the junction kept 5 bases outside the gene matches. The V gene's germline CDR1 is SGHRS and CDR2 YFSETQ. The CDR3 nucleotides are TGCGCCAGCAGCGATGGACAGGGGCGGCAGTACTTC. This translates into CASSDGQGRQYF. The full variable domain, its missing parts supplied by reference TRBV5-1 and TRBJ2-7, is KAGVTQTPRYLIKTRGQQVTLSCSPISGHRSVSWYQQTPGQGLQFLFEYFSETQRNKGNFPGRFSGRQFSNSRSEMNVSTLELGDSALYLCASSDGQGRQYFGPGTRLTVT.

The chain couples TRBV6-6 to TRBJ2-1; D possibly corresponds to TRBD2 (6 bases). Per the germline V gene, CDR1 is MNHNY and CDR2 is SVGAGI (reference sequence). V was shortened by 5 bases and J by 0 bases, with 14 bases between the two germline ends. The CDR3 contains 16 residues. CDR3 protein: CASSSRTSSSYNEQFF. As DNA, the CDR3 is TGTGCCAGCAGTAGCCGAACTAGCAGCTCCTACAATGAGCAGTTCTTC.

This chain joins TRBV7-2 and TRBJ1-5, with no clear D. Trimming shortened V by 3 bases and J by 1 base, and 10 bases separated the two germline ends. Germline CDR1 reads SGHTA; CDR2 reads FQGNSA. CDR3 length: 15 amino acids. CDR3 residues: CASSFASGSNQPQHF. DNA for the CDR3: TGTGCCAGCAGCTTCGCAAGCGGGAGCAATCAGCCCCAGCATTTT.

This clone was found a few times. The CDR3 coding sequence is TGTGCCAGCAGTGATTCGGGGGTGGGCTATGGCTACACCTTC. Its protein product is CASSDSGVGYGYTF. The chain has TRBV25-1 and TRBJ1-2, with D tentatively TRBD1 (5 bases). Germline V gene data show CDR1 as MGHDK and CDR2 as SYGVNS. The CDR3 extends over 14 amino acids. V dropped 3 bases and J dropped 4 bases, with 12 bases sitting between them.